This TCR beta chain was retrieved from a study of post-analysis software for immune sequencing data. Study details: Relapsing-remitting, secondary progressive and progressive-relapsing multiple sclerosis courses were included. The study, taken as a whole, reports: For normalized Chao1 diversity, multiple sclerosis patients scored significantly lower than controls did. Same-batch preparations were strongly co-clustered by F measure. Elevated frequency relative to controls characterized several TRBV segments in patients, TRBV5-6, TRBV5-1 and TRBV20-1 among them.

The library was made from cDNA and included unique molecular identifiers. It was from roughly 0.93 to 9.6 million T cells that roughly 0.5 million cDNA molecules came. Using its own MiXCR run on the PCR reads, TCRdb lists one record per CDR3 protein. The sample shows roughly 870,000 distinct CDR3 sequences, around 53% of them seen only once. On this clonotype itself: The antigen is unknown.

The CDR3 has 15 amino acids. V gave up 0 bases and J gave up 5 bases, with 13 bases separating them. Germline CDR1 and CDR2: MNHNY and SVGAGI (reference sequence). The TCR comes from a girl aged 5-17 years with multiple sclerosis. The genes are TRBV6-6 and TRBJ1-1, with D uncertain. The sample was blood. The CDR3 is CASSYSRERRTEAFF. The CDR3 DNA reads TGTGCCAGCAGTTACTCACGGGAGAGGAGGACTGAAGCTTTCTTT.